This T cell receptor beta chain came from a study of T cell repertoires in cytomegalovirus infection. For the study at large: Newly reported HLA-C-restricted and thoroughly characterized HLA-B-restricted CMV epitopes were employed. Public TCR beta signatures marked donors with CMV infection and the matching HLA.

To note about this clonotype: Its specificity is unknown.

Using its own MiXCR run on the reads, TCRdb lists one record per CDR3 protein. The sample lists a few hundred thousand distinct CDR3 sequences, approximately 25% occurring once. Findings and limits, study-wide: Within the response measured ex vivo, HLA-C-restricted CMV-specific TCR beta clonotypes were dominant. Summed public TCR beta family frequency identified CMV carriers bearing the relevant HLA.

Sequencing was performed on cultured PBMCs, taken from culture after CMV antigen stimulation. The clonotype comes from a human donor in good health (CMV status not recorded). Some clones in this sample may be carry-over from other donors' samples.

The CDR3 region is CSARGSGPTRETQYF. CDR3 sequence (DNA): TGCAGTGCTAGGGGCTCGGGGCCCACCAGGGAGACCCAGTACTTC. This chain links TRBV20-1 with TRBJ2-5; D might be TRBD1 or TRBD2, each matching 5 bases. V dropped 3 bases and J dropped 5 bases, with 19 bases sitting between them. The CDR3 is 15 residues long. Germline CDR1 reads DFQATT; CDR2 reads SNEGSKA (reference sequence).